One and the same sample provided the 27 T cell receptor beta chains below, sequenced in a study of cytomegalovirus exposure and HLA in healthy donors. Some clones are missing from TCRdb's copy, which holds only in-frame ones; the method was immunoSEQ multiplex PCR. The sample carries 330,000 or so clones, approximately 90% recorded once. The sequencing sample was made of PBMCs. The origin of the receptors is a woman aged 18 to 35 in good health and CMV-seronegative.

V gene TRBV5-1 combines with J gene TRBJ2-3, with 11 bases identical to TRBD2. Trimming removed 0 bases from V and 5 bases from J; junction bases left unmatched: 11. The CDR3 loop spans 18 amino acids. Germline CDR1 SGHRS, CDR2 YFSETQ. In nucleotides, the CDR3 is TGCGCCAGCAGCTTGGATACGACTAGCGGGACTTCAAAAGATACGCAGTATTTT. The encoded protein is CASSLDTTSGTSKDTQYF.

The chain carries TRBV6-6 and TRBJ1-2; the D is unclear. The CDR3 sequence is 15 residues long. CDR1 and CDR2 (germline): MNHNY, SVGAGI (reference sequence). Trimming shortened V by 7 bases and J by 8 bases, and 23 bases separated the two germline ends. DNA of the CDR3: TGTGCCAGCATTAACTTTGACCGGGAGGGCGGGGGCTACACCTTC. It yields the protein CASINFDREGGGYTF.

This clone has only a few counts. V and J are TRBV7-3 and TRBJ2-1; no clear D gene. This CDR3 comprises 11 residues. V gave up 2 bases and J gave up 12 bases, with 8 bases separating them. Germline assignment: CDR1 SGHTA and CDR2 FQGTGA. The CDR3 loop is CASSLGGMQFF. CDR3 nucleotides: TGTGCCAGCAGCTTAGGCGGTATGCAGTTCTTC.

The rearrangement uses TRBV29-1 and TRBJ1-1; no definite D call. The germline V gene encodes CDR1 SQVTM and CDR2 ANQGSEA. The V end was cut by 0 bases, the J end by 1 base, with 6 bases between. The CDR3 contains 13 residues. CDR3 coding DNA: TGCAGCGTTGAAGAACCGGGGAACACTGAAGCTTTCTTT. It yields the protein CSVEEPGNTEAFF. The variable domain in full, with the rest retrieved from reference TRBV29-1 and TRBJ1-1, is SAVISQKPSRDICQRGTSLTIQCQVDSQVTMMFWYRQQPGQSLTLIATANQGSEATYESGFVIDKFPISRPNLTFSTLTVSNMSPEDSSIYLCSVEEPGNTEAFFGQGTRLTVV.

The gene calls are TRBV5-6 and TRBJ2-7, with D unresolved. Germline V gives CDR1 SGHDT, CDR2 YYEEEE. V lost 0 bases and J lost 1, with 8 bases in between. The CDR3 has 14 residues. The CDR3 sequence: CASSLAIQSYEQYF. The CDR3 DNA sequence: TGTGCCAGCAGCTTGGCTATCCAATCCTACGAGCAGTACTTC.

The chain is built from TRBV4-3 and TRBJ1-1; tentative D call: TRBD1 (5 bases). The germline V gene encodes CDR1 LGHNA and CDR2 YSLEER. V was clipped by 0 bases and J by 4 bases, with 12 bases between them. The CDR3 sequence is 15 residues long. CDR3 loop: CASSQDRQPGTEAFF. The CDR3 DNA reads TGCGCCAGCAGCCAAGATCGACAGCCGGGCACTGAAGCTTTCTTT.

The genes are TRBV7-6 and TRBJ1-3, with D maybe TRBD1 (6 bases). The CDR3 extends over 17 amino acids. V was shortened by 5 bases and J by 0 bases, with 17 bases between the two germline ends. Looked up from germline, CDR1 is SGHVS and CDR2 is FNYEAQ. CDR3 region: CASSPRRQVSSGNTIYF. CDR3 nucleotides: TGTGCCAGCAGCCCTAGGAGACAGGTCAGCTCTGGAAACACCATATATTTT.

This chain connects TRBV27 to TRBJ1-1, with 11 positions matching TRBD1. The germline V gene has CDR1 MNHEY and CDR2 SMNVEV (reference sequence). The CDR3 has 12 amino acids. Trimming took 8 bases from V and 11 from J; bases not matched to a gene: 7. CDR3: CASRPDRGLAFF. CDR3 DNA sequence: TGTGCCAGCCGCCCGGACAGGGGGCTGGCTTTCTTT.

This clone was counted once. In DNA, the CDR3 is TGTGCCAGCAGAGAGCGGGGGCGCTACGAGCAGTACTTC. It translates to CASRERGRYEQYF. The chain links TRBV6-4 to TRBJ2-7; 8 nucleotides match TRBD2. After removal of 6 bases from V and 3 bases from J, the junction contained 4 bases not matched to a gene. Germline lookup yields CDR1 MRHNA and CDR2 SNTAGT. The CDR3 covers 13 residues.

This clone was seen a few times. V is TRBV28 and J is TRBJ2-2; D is perhaps TRBD2 (7 bases). The germline V gene encodes CDR1 MDHEN and CDR2 SYDVKM. V gave up 8 bases and J gave up 5 bases, with 21 bases separating them. CDR3 length equals 16 residues. The CDR3 loop is CASSPTAGAGTGELFF. Written as DNA, the CDR3 is TGTGCCAGCTCCCCGACGGCGGGGGCGGGGACCGGGGAGCTGTTTTTT.

The CDR3 sequence: CASSIHGAGDSYEQYF. CDR3 nucleotides: TGTGCCAGTAGTATCCACGGAGCGGGAGACTCCTACGAGCAGTACTTC. The rearrangement uses TRBV19 and TRBJ2-7, with 8 bases identical to TRBD2. The CDR3 runs 16 residues. Germline V CDR1 and CDR2: LNHDA, SQIVND (reference sequence). Losses at the gene ends were 3 bases for V and 0 bases for J; bases not matched to a gene: 7.

The chain joins TRBV23-1 to TRBJ2-7; D not resolved. TRBV23-1 falls under the ORF class, with uncertain function. Between the trimmed V and J ends, which lost 3 bases and 5 bases, there was a span of 2 bases. There are 10 residues in the CDR3. CDR3 DNA: TGCGCCAGCAGTCATAACGAGCAGTACTTC. Protein product: CASSHNEQYF.

The J gene is TRBJ2-2, the V gene TRBV5-1; TRBD2 agrees at 7 bases. The CDR3 loop spans 16 amino acids. Germline-derived CDR1 and CDR2 are SGHRS and YFSETQ. J gave up 6 bases and V 3 bases, and 11 bases lay outside the gene matches. The DNA of the CDR3 is TGCGCCAGCAGCTCCAGGAGCGGGAACGGGGCCGGGGAGCTGTTTTTT. This encodes CASSSRSGNGAGELFF.

This chain joins TRBV29-1 and TRBJ1-1; unclear D gene. Trimming shortened V by 4 bases and J by 2 bases, and 8 bases separated the two germline ends. The CDR3 runs 12 residues. The germline V gene encodes CDR1 SQVTM and CDR2 ANQGSEA. Here the CDR3 DNA reads TGCAGCGTTGGACACCGAAACACTGAAGCTTTCTTT. This encodes CSVGHRNTEAFF.

The chain has TRBV7-9 and TRBJ1-1; D gene uncertain. CDR3 length: 14 amino acids. The germline V and J ends were trimmed by 1 base and 4 bases, with 10 bases remaining between them. Per the germline V gene, CDR1 is SEHNR and CDR2 is FQNEAQ (reference sequence). The CDR3: CASSLGNGRTEAFF. The CDR3 nucleotides read TGTGCCAGCAGCTTAGGGAATGGGCGCACTGAAGCTTTCTTT.

This clone was observed a single time. The rearrangement links TRBV27 to TRBJ2-3; 14 bases agree with TRBD2. Germline assignment: CDR1 MNHEY and CDR2 SMNVEV (reference sequence). CDR3 size: 20 residues. The ends lost 5 bases at V and 1 base at J; junction bases unmatched: 14. The CDR3 DNA is TGTGCCAGCAGTCCTTTGGGGGGGACTAGCGGGAGCTCGGGCACAGATACGCAGTATTTT. This gives the protein CASSPLGGTSGSSGTDTQYF.

The V gene is TRBV30, the J gene TRBJ2-1; TRBD2 matches at 13 bases. V dropped 1 base and J dropped 9; count of bases not matched to a gene: 9. Germline V gene lookup returns CDR1 GTSNPN and CDR2 SVGIG (reference sequence). The CDR3 sequence is 16 residues long. Here the CDR3 reads CAWSASGTSGIGEQFF. In DNA, the CDR3 is TGTGCCTGGAGTGCCTCCGGGACTAGCGGGATAGGTGAGCAGTTCTTC.

This chain joins TRBV13 and TRBJ2-7; 8 positions match TRBD1. The CDR3 has 14 amino acids. Germline CDR1 PRHDT, CDR2 FYEKMQ (reference sequence). The J segment lost 0 bases and the V segment lost 4 bases, leaving 2 bases of the junction unmatched. The CDR3 here is CASSSDRGSYEQYF. Here the CDR3 DNA reads TGTGCCAGCAGCTCCGACAGGGGCTCCTACGAGCAGTACTTC.

The chain joins TRBV7-8 to TRBJ2-5; D unclear. Germline assignment: CDR1 SGHVS and CDR2 FQNEAQ. This CDR3 spans 13 amino acids. The V gene lost 2 bases and the J gene lost 1 base, with 5 bases spanning the gap. The CDR3 sequence is CASSLQSQETQYF. CDR3 in DNA: TGTGCCAGCAGCTTACAGTCCCAAGAGACCCAGTACTTC.

Remarks on this clone: The same CDR3 can be traced to other DNA sequences in this sample. This chain joins TRBV7-9 and TRBJ1-5, with D unresolved. This CDR3 is built from 13 residues. CDR1 is SEHNR and CDR2 is FQNEAQ in the germline V gene (reference sequence). V was trimmed by 1 base and J by 4 bases, leaving 5 bases between them. The CDR3 reads CASSLGENQPQHF. The CDR3 DNA follows: TGTGCCAGCAGCTTAGGTGAGAATCAGCCCCAGCATTTT.

The V gene is TRBV5-1, the J gene TRBJ2-7, with D maybe TRBD2 (5 bases). Deletions cut 2 bases from V and 5 bases from J, with 14 bases between. Germline CDR1 is SGHRS and CDR2 is YFSETQ. The CDR3 has 14 residues. The chain's CDR3 is CASSFTSIFDEQYF. Written as DNA, the CDR3 is TGCGCCAGCAGCTTCACTAGTATTTTCGACGAGCAGTACTTC.

This chain connects TRBV10-2 to TRBJ1-5; TRBD1 aligns across 8 bases. The germline V gene has CDR1 WSHSY and CDR2 SAAADI. The CDR3 is 13 amino acids. V was pared by 7 bases and J by 2 bases, with 1 base of the junction left unmatched. The CDR3 DNA sequence: TGCGCCAGCAAGGACAGGGGCAATCAGCCCCAGCATTTT. It codes for CASKDRGNQPQHF.

The V call is TRBV7-2, the J call TRBJ2-1, with D hard to call. The V gene's germline CDR1 is SGHTA and CDR2 FQGNSA. The CDR3 runs 13 residues. Trimming took 2 bases from V and 5 from J, leaving 7 bases between them. The CDR3 loop is CASSLNDNNEQFF. CDR3 DNA sequence: TGTGCCAGCAGCTTAAATGACAACAATGAGCAGTTCTTC.

As for this clone: The same CDR3 arises from other DNA sequences in this sample as well. DNA of the CDR3: TGTGCCAGCTCCCCGGGGACAGGTAGCTACGAGCAGTACTTC. Protein product: CASSPGTGSYEQYF. The chain combines TRBV18 with TRBJ2-7; TRBD1 aligns across 8 bases. Trimming at V came to 6 bases and at J to 3 bases, leaving 7 bases not matched to a gene. This CDR3 is built from 14 residues. Germline V gives CDR1 KGHSH, CDR2 LQKENI.

This clone is a singleton in its sample. The chain carries TRBV7-9 and TRBJ1-4; TRBD1 might be the D (5 bases). Trimming removed 7 bases at V and 4 bases at J, with 16 bases between. The germline CDR1 and CDR2 sequences are SEHNR and FQNEAQ (reference sequence). This CDR3 is 15 amino acids long. The CDR3 coding sequence is TGTGCCAGCAACTTCGGAACAGGACATAATGAAAAACTGTTTTTT. This translates into CASNFGTGHNEKLFF. Together with reference TRBV7-9 and TRBJ1-4, the CDR3 gives the full variable domain: DTGVSQNPRHKITKRGQNVTFRCDPISEHNRLYWYRQTLGQGPEFLTYFQNEAQLEKSRLLSDRFSAERPKGSFSTLEIQRTEQGDSAMYLCASNFGTGHNEKLFFGSGTQLSVL.

The chain joins TRBV15 to TRBJ2-3, with 7 nucleotides matching TRBD1. Germline V gives CDR1 LNHNV, CDR2 YYDKDF (reference sequence). The V segment lost 2 bases and the J segment 2 bases; nucleotides outside the gene matches: 4. The CDR3 is made up of 15 amino acids. The CDR3 protein is CATSRNRGSTDTQYF. The CDR3 DNA is TGTGCCACCAGCAGAAACAGGGGTTCCACAGATACGCAGTATTTT.

In its sample, this clone was seen a few times. The chain combines TRBV25-1 with TRBJ1-5; TRBD1 might be the D (6 bases). Trimming removed 3 bases from V and 11 bases from J, with 20 bases in between. The germline gives CDR1 MGHDK, CDR2 SYGVNS. The CDR3 sequence is 15 residues long. The CDR3 DNA follows: TGTGCCAGCAGTGACACTAAAGTCAGGGGCAGCACCCAGCATTTT. Its translation is CASSDTKVRGSTQHF.